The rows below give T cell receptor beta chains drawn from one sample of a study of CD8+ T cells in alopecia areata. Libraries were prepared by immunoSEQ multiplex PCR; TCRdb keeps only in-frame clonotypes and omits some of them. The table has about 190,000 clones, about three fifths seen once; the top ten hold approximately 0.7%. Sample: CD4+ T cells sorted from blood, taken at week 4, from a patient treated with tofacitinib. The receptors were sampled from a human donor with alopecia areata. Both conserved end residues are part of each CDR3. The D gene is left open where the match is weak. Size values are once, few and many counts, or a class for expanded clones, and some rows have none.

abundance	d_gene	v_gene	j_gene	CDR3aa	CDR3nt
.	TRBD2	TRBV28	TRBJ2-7	CATQPPLSGAPLEQYF	TGTGCCACCCAACCCCCCCTTAGCGGGGCGCCTCTCGAGCAGTACTTC
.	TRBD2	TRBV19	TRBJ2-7	CASSRLADYEQYF	TGTGCCAGTAGTAGACTAGCGGACTACGAGCAGTACTTC
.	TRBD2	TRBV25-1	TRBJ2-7	CASSETSGSTYEQYF	TGTGCCAGCAGTGAGACTAGCGGGAGTACCTACGAGCAGTACTTC
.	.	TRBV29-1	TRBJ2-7	CSVLGQGGDEQYF	TGCAGCGTTCTGGGGCAGGGGGGCGACGAGCAGTACTTC
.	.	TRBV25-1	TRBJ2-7	CASSEVGHSYEQYF	TGTGCCAGCAGTGAAGTTGGACACTCCTACGAGCAGTACTTC
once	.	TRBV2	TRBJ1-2	CASSEVTVAPPYTF	TGTGCCAGCAGTGAAGTCACAGTCGCACCTCCCTACACCTTC
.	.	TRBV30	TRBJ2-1	CAWAGQYNSEQFF	TGTGCCTGGGCGGGACAGTACAATTCTGAGCAGTTCTTC
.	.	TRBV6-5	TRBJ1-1	CASSRGTLNTEAFF	TGTGCCAGCAGCCGAGGGACGCTGAACACTGAAGCTTTCTTT
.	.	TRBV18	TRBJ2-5	CASSGGYQETQYF	TGTGCCAGCTCAGGCGGGTACCAAGAGACCCAGTACTTC
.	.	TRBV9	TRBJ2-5	CASSVTVGYQETQYF	TGTGCCAGCAGCGTTACGGTTGGCTACCAAGAGACCCAGTACTTC
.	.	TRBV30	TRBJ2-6	CAFGGISGANVLTF	TGTGCCTTCGGGGGAATCTCTGGGGCCAACGTCCTGACTTTC
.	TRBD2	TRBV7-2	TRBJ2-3	CASRPWGGSTDTQYF	TGTGCCAGCAGACCCTGGGGGGGTAGCACAGATACGCAGTATTTT
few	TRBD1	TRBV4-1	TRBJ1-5	CASSQEGGQGDQPQHF	TGCGCCAGCAGCCAAGAGGGGGGACAGGGAGATCAGCCCCAGCATTTT